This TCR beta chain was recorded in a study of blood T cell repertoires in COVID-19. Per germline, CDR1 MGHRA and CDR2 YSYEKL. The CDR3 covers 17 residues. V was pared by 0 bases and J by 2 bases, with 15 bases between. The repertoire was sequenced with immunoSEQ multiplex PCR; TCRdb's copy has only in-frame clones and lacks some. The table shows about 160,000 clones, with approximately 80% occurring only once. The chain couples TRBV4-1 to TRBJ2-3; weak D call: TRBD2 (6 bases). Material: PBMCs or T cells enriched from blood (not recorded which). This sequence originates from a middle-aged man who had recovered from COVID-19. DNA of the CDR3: TGCGCCAGCAGCCAAGATGAGGAGCGGGTCCCCACAGATACGCAGTATTTT. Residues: CASSQDEERVPTDTQYF.